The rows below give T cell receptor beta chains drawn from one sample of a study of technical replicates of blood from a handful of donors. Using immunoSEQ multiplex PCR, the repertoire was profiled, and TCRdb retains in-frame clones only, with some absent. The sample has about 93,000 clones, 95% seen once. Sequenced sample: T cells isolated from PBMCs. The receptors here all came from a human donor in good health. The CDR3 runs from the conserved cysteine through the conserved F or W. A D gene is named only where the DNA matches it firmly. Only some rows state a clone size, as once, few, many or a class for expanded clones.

CASSEYGSGVVQETQYF TGTGCCAGCAGTGAATATGGCTCAGGGGTTGTTCAAGAGACCCAGTACTTC . TRBJ2-5 . TRBV25-1
CASRPGQGASGKNIQYF TGTGCCAGCAGGCCCGGGCAGGGGGCTTCGGGCAAAAACATTCAGTACTTC . TRBJ2-4 TRBD1 TRBV2
CASTQGRGRDIQYF TGCGCCAGCACCCAAGGGCGGGGCCGGGACATTCAGTACTTC . TRBJ2-4 . TRBV5-1
CASSVLGQGEKLFF TGTGCCAGCAGTGTTTTAGGACAGGGGGAAAAACTGTTTTTT . TRBJ1-4 TRBD1 TRBV6-1
CASSPRGLSQETQYF TGTGCCAGCAGCCCTAGGGGACTTAGCCAAGAGACCCAGTACTTC . TRBJ2-5 . TRBV7-2
CASSLGETGREEQFF TGTGCCAGCAGTTTAGGGGAGACCGGGAGGGAAGAGCAGTTCTTC once TRBJ2-1 TRBD2 TRBV28
CASSYSPGRSTDTQYF TGTGCCAGCAGTTACTCCCCAGGGAGGAGTACAGATACGCAGTATTTT . TRBJ2-3 . TRBV6-6
CASSFATGIAYEQYF TGTGCCAGCAGTTTTGCGACAGGGATCGCCTACGAGCAGTACTTC . TRBJ2-7 TRBD1 TRBV28
CASSPPGGNTDTQYF TGTGCCAGCTCCCCCCCAGGGGGAAACACAGATACGCAGTATTTT . TRBJ2-3 TRBD1 TRBV28
CASTEAGQPQHF TGTGCCAGCACCGAGGCGGGTCAGCCCCAGCATTTT once TRBJ1-5 . TRBV6-6
CASSPEGQGASGYTF TGTGCCAGCAGCCCCGAGGGACAGGGGGCGTCGGGCTACACCTTC . TRBJ1-2 TRBD1 TRBV7-8
CASQLRTSGGETQYF TGTGCCAGCCAACTCAGGACTAGCGGAGGCGAGACCCAGTACTTC . TRBJ2-5 TRBD2 TRBV2
CASKGGNEAFF TGTGCCAGCAAGGGGGGGAACGAAGCTTTCTTT . TRBJ1-1 . TRBV6-1
CASTLSGTSYGQFF TGTGCCAGCACCCTTTCCGGGACTAGTTATGGGCAGTTCTTC . TRBJ2-1 TRBD2 TRBV2
CASSLEGGRGAFF TGTGCCAGTAGCTTGGAGGGGGGGCGAGGAGCTTTCTTT . TRBJ1-1 . TRBV19
CASSLGQGLGSPLHF TGCGCCAGCAGCTTGGGTCAGGGGCTTGGATCACCCCTCCACTTT . TRBJ1-6 . TRBV5-1
CASSELNTDYGYTF TGTGCCAGCAGTGAACTGAACACCGACTATGGCTACACCTTC . TRBJ1-2 . TRBV6-1
CASSGQGDHGYTF TGTGCCAGCAGTGGACAGGGAGATCATGGCTACACCTTC . TRBJ1-2 TRBD1 TRBV27
CASSVSGFGGNEKLFF TGTGCCAGCAGCGTATCCGGGTTCGGGGGAAATGAAAAACTGTTTTTT . TRBJ1-4 . TRBV9
CASNQGRYEQYF TGTGCCAGCAACCAGGGTAGATACGAGCAGTACTTC . TRBJ2-7 . TRBV5-6
CASRSPQDRGNQPQHF TGTGCCAGCAGATCCCCGCAGGACAGGGGCAATCAGCCCCAGCATTTT . TRBJ1-5 TRBD1 TRBV5-8
CASSSGLAGGETQYF TGTGCCAGCAGTTCGGGACTAGCGGGAGGAGAGACCCAGTACTTC . TRBJ2-5 TRBD2 TRBV27
CASSYGTLTEAFF TGCGCCAGCAGCTACGGGACTCTCACTGAAGCTTTCTTT . TRBJ1-1 . TRBV5-1
CASSVGSLVGLGLHEQYF TGTGCCAGCAGCGTAGGCTCCTTGGTTGGACTCGGACTACACGAGCAGTACTTC . TRBJ2-7 . TRBV9
CASSDPRQGIGNTIYF TGTGCCAGCAGTGATCCCCGACAGGGCATTGGAAACACCATATATTTT . TRBJ1-3 TRBD1 TRBV25-1
CASSHVGGGSYNEQFF TGTGCCAGCAGCCACGTAGGGGGGGGCTCCTACAATGAGCAGTTCTTC . TRBJ2-1 . TRBV4-2
CASSFGLAEGETQYF TGTGCCAGCAGCTTTGGTCTAGCGGAGGGGGAGACCCAGTACTTC . TRBJ2-5 TRBD2 TRBV5-8
CASSLGQPNEKLFF TGCGCCAGCAGCTTGGGACAGCCAAATGAAAAACTGTTTTTT once TRBJ1-4 . TRBV5-1
CASKGAGPQHF TGTGCCAGCAAGGGAGCCGGACCCCAGCATTTT . TRBJ1-5 . TRBV6-1
CASSFYPGLAGGTQPQHF TGTGCCAGCAGTTTTTACCCCGGGCTGGCAGGGGGAACTCAGCCCCAGCATTTT few TRBJ1-5 TRBD1 TRBV28
CASSEAGLGYSNQPQHF TGTGCCAGCAGTGAAGCGGGGCTGGGTTATAGCAATCAGCCCCAGCATTTT . TRBJ1-5 . TRBV2
CASSPGTENTEAFF TGCGCCAGCAGCCCTGGGACAGAGAACACTGAAGCTTTCTTT . TRBJ1-1 TRBD1 TRBV5-1
CASSYEAREQYF TGTGCCAGCAGCTATGAGGCCCGCGAGCAGTACTTC once TRBJ2-7 . TRBV11-1
CASAAGYLSGYTF TGTGCCAGCGCGGCAGGGTACCTATCGGGCTACACCTTC . TRBJ1-2 . TRBV25-1
CASSPKRSGGSYNEQFF TGCGCCAGCAGCCCCAAACGTAGCGGGGGATCCTACAATGAGCAGTTCTTC . TRBJ2-1 TRBD2 TRBV4-1